A single T cell receptor beta chain is shown here with its context. The antigen it binds to is not known. Base qualities are not recorded, but no much larger clone differs from it by a single base. The entry originates in a study of cytomegalovirus exposure and HLA in healthy donors (dated 2017 in TCRdb). At the level of the whole study: An earlier analysis of roughly 500 of the donors reported 276 Gb of sequence data and approximately 120 million unique TCR beta sequences obtained from some 170 million T cells. An early release that covered some 640 HLA-typed donors contained approximately 300 gigabases of sequencing data and roughly 84 million unique TCR sequences. Among the roughly 430 genotyped donors, approximately 76% belonged to the genetic ancestry cluster associated with self-reported Caucasian donors. The study was designed to test whether signatures of past pathogen exposure could be identified by cataloging public T cell receptors. The T cell repertoires of around 730 subjects were profiled by immunosequencing and related to cytomegalovirus serostatus. Along with the roughly 700-subject first cohort, a separate validation cohort of some 130 different subjects was used. The study combined high-throughput TCR immunosequencing, statistical association of individual TCRs with disease status, and machine learning to predict cytomegalovirus infection status. A later analysis re-examined previously published TCR beta repertoires from hundreds of donors and added high-resolution HLA genotyping to investigate patterns of TCR occurrence. The later analysis used no new phenotypic data to find candidate immune exposures, relying instead on TCR beta sequences and their occurrence across donors. To decide whether each TCR beta V gene segment behaved as functional or pseudogenic, an earlier analysis of 587 of the donors relied on high-throughput TCR beta sequencing. Donor age, sex, ethnicity and CMV serostatus were collected together with the repertoire data. A later genetic analysis took genome-wide SNP genotypes for about three fifths of the roughly 700 donors and used that subset as a discovery cohort. All discovery cohort repertoires had been generated using a single sequencing platform. HLA typing included class I and class II loci at four-digit resolution. The number of donors typed differed by locus, with about 629-630 for A, B, C, DRB1 and DQB1, roughly 520 for DQA1, 606 for DPA1, and roughly 450 for DPB1. Because of strong linkage in the cohort, 5 or 6 DR-DQ haplotypes were treated as single units for association and clustering. Across some 400 genotyped donors of the cohort, an average of about 250,000 unique TCR beta nucleotide sequences per donor were sequenced, and roughly 20% of those sequences were non-productive. Study-level results and caveats: Correlated functional status among segregating V segments might reflect linkage disequilibrium, but an unknown experimental factor could not be ruled out. In a later genetic analysis, fewer N-insertions in productive TCRs were reported among donors in an Asian-associated ancestry cluster than the approximately 710-donor mean. A cluster of highly shared sequence variants was judged likely to be a technical artifact of the sequencing pipeline. A few of the identified cytomegalovirus-associated TCR beta chains were confirmed in vitro to be specific for cytomegalovirus antigens. In both the original and validation cohorts, the classifier was reported to diagnose cytomegalovirus status with high specificity and sensitivity. Some IMGT-functional V segments, including TRBV6-2 and TRBV6-3, could not be distinguished by the 87-base-pair reads and were therefore excluded. Presence/absence analyses assumed roughly uniform sequencing depth across donors, an assumption that may not hold. According to a later analysis, most CMV-associated TCR beta chains appeared to be HLA-restricted, and the HLA associations seemed to be driven largely by CMV exposure. A later genetic analysis associated a missense DCLRE1C variant with V-gene and J-gene trimming of TCR beta chains, and an independent cohort replicated the association. A further reported finding was that TCR beta sequences accurately predicted the HLA-A and HLA-B alleles for most subjects in the first cohort. Immune exposure information for the cohort was limited to CMV serostatus. Seventeen rarely observed V segments, including chromosome 9 orphons, were excluded from the earlier analysis of approximately 600 of the donors because counts were too low. In a later analysis, the rate of TCR association differed among HLA loci, with DRB1 alleles having the most associated TCRs and HLA-C alleles having the fewest. Strong co-occurrence of HLA alleles, especially DR and DQ, made assigning TCR associations to individual alleles difficult. In this cohort, only TCR beta chains were sequenced, and detectable features were limited by the absence of alpha or paired-chain data. At a false discovery rate of 0.05, a later analysis linked approximately 18,000 TCR beta sequences to specific HLA alleles. A later analysis reported that several top co-occurrence clusters appeared linked to parvovirus B19, influenza, CMV and Epstein-Barr virus. While some public TCRs were present in many individuals, most TCR sequences turned up only very rarely across donors. The authors suggested that the approach could potentially be generalized to other disease states and immunological phenotypes. The study gave a list of roughly 150 TCR beta chains associated with cytomegalovirus. Because HLA typing was unavailable for some donors at each locus, only the typed subset was used in association tests. In a later analysis, HLA-associated TCR beta chains were found to be more clonally expanded and to have lower generation probabilities than equally common non-associated chains. An earlier analysis of 587 of the donors showed that most TCR beta V segments appeared in productive rearrangements either about 90% or about 30% of the time, which broadly matched IMGT annotations.

The library was produced with the immunoSEQ multiplex PCR assay. For the multiplex PCR, a mixture combining 60 forward primers for TCR Vbeta segments and 13 reverse primers for TCR Jbeta segments was used. The CDR3 region of rearranged TCR beta genes was amplified from genomic DNA with a multiplex PCR assay. The amplified TCR beta libraries were sequenced on the Illumina HiSeq System as 87-base-pair reads. The authors' analysis ran thus. A later analysis tallied 75 million to 95 million unique TCR beta chains across the 666 repertoires, and about 12 million of those chains were shared by two or more donors. Raw reads were error-corrected and collapsed into unique sequences by a nearest-neighbor algorithm in which closely related sequences were merged to remove PCR and sequencing errors. CDR3 sequences were aligned to IMGT reference sequences to assign V, D and J gene segments. For a sequence to be retained, at least a six-nucleotide match to both a V gene segment and a J gene segment was required. A rearrangement was called productive if the CDR3 had no stop codons and remained in frame with V and J, and every other rearrangement was called non-productive. CDR3 was defined by IMGT convention, running from the second conserved V-encoded cysteine to the conserved J-encoded phenylalanine. The earlier analysis of roughly 590 of the donors excluded sequences that lacked an unambiguous match to a single V gene segment. An earlier analysis of just under 600 of the donors called V segments functional above 56.7% productive rearrangements and segregating when the between-donor standard deviation exceeded 5%. To diagnose cytomegalovirus status from the catalog of TCR beta chain sequences, a statistical classification framework was built. In a later analysis, V and J genes were assigned by comparing TCR nucleotide sequences against IMGT/GENE-DB human TR gene sequences. In a later analysis, CDR3 sequences and most-parsimonious VDJ recombination scenarios were assigned using the TCRdist pipeline. In a later analysis, each TCR beta chain was defined by its CDR3 amino acid sequence together with its V-gene family, and reads without a unique V-gene family were excluded. In a later analysis, 500 to 700 highly shared, low-generation-probability nucleotide sequences were removed to address suspected cross-contamination and a sequencing artifact. In a later analysis, a clonal expansion index was calculated for each public chain from normalized within-repertoire ranks of inferred template counts. Generation probabilities in a later analysis came from a VDJ recombination model fitted to out-of-frame rearrangements, and those results were checked against IGoR. In a later analysis, TCR-TCR, TCR-HLA and TCR-CMV co-occurrence was scored with hypergeometric tests, and a repertoire-size bias correction was applied to TCR pairs. A later analysis estimated false discovery rates by permuting HLA or CMV assignments 20 times. In a later analysis, co-occurring TCRs were grouped using DBSCAN, and TCRdist sequence similarity was added for clustering within HLA-allele-positive subsets. For co-occurrence clustering, repertoires with fewer than 30,000 or more than 120,000 public chains were excluded, along with four or five repertoires with anomalous nucleotide sharing. In its TCRdb copy, this immuneACCESS table keeps in-frame sequences only and misses some clones. Where compared with another copy, unresolved V genes explain less than half of these, and the others have no known cause. For V, J and clone size, that table is used; D and trimming come from the DNA. The sample profile shows about 120,000 clones; 80% of them were found once. More than 7% of the sample is in the top ten clones.

The cohort consisted of approximately 670 healthy bone marrow donors. At the time of sampling, every cohort member was nominally healthy, though immune exposures that went unrecorded were likely present. The donor tested CMV seropositive, placing the donor among the roughly 300 seropositive members of the cohort. A peripheral blood sample was provided by each donor, and peripheral blood mononuclear cells were used for TCR beta sequencing. The Qiagen DNeasy Blood Extraction Kit was used to extract genomic DNA from the blood cell samples. CDR1 and CDR2 (SGHNT, YYREEE) derive from the germline V gene (reference sequence). Clipping removes 4 bases from V and 3 bases from J, with 6 as the unmatched junction base count. Counted from cysteine to phenylalanine, this CDR3 has 14 amino acids. The sequence is cut down to CDR3 DNA, 42 bases in frame from base 1.

The TCR originated in a female donor in good health and CMV-seropositive. This chain joins TRBV5-4 to TRBJ1-1; 7 bases in between match TRBD1. Sequencing used PBMCs. The nucleotide sequence is TGTGCCAGCAGCAGAGGGGGCGCGGACACTGAAGCTTTCTTT. It translates as CASSRGGADTEAFF.